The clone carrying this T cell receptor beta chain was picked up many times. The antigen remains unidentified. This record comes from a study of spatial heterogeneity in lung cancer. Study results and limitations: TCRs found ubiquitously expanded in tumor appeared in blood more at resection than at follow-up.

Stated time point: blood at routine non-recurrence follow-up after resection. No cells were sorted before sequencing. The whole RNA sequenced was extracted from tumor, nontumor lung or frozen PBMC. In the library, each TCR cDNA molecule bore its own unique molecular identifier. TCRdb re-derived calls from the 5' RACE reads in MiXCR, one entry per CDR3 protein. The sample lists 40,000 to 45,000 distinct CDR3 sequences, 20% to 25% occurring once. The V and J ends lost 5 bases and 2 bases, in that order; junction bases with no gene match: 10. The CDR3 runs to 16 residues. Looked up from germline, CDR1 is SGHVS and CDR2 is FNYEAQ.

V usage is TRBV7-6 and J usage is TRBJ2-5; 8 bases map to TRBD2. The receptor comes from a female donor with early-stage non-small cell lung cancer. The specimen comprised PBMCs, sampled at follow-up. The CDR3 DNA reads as TGTGCCAGCAGCCCCCAGGCTAGCGGGCTTCAAGAGACCCAGTACTTC. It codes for CASSPQASGLQETQYF.